Shown below are 20 T cell receptor beta chains from a single sample sequenced in a study of T cells in localized non-small cell lung cancer. Here immunoSEQ multiplex PCR was the method, and the copy in TCRdb shows in-frame clones only, minus some. The data show about 11,000 clones, approximately 81% seen once. Material: peripheral blood, obtained before any cancer treatment. The receptors originated from an older male donor with stage I lung adenocarcinoma.

Concerning this clone: The same CDR3 can be traced to other DNA sequences in this sample. The chain joins TRBV27 to TRBJ2-7, with a tentative D call TRBD2 (6 bases). The CDR3 sequence is 16 residues long. In germline, CDR1 is MNHEY, CDR2 SMNVEV (reference sequence). Trimming left V 8 bases short and J 2 bases short, with 22 bases between. The CDR3 sequence is CASRPAPGVGPYEQYF. In DNA form, the CDR3 reads TGTGCCAGCCGGCCGGCCCCGGGGGTCGGCCCCTACGAGCAGTACTTC.

In this sample, this clone turned up once. CDR3 sequence (DNA): TGTGCCAGCAGTTACGGTCAATTCGGTGAGCAGTTCTTC. Translated: CASSYGQFGEQFF. The chain employs TRBV6-5 and TRBJ2-1; D gene uncertain. Deletions cut 2 bases from V and 9 bases from J, with 11 bases between. This CDR3 contains 13 residues. Germline CDR1 reads MNHEY; CDR2 reads SVGAGI.

This sequence joins TRBV19 and TRBJ2-6; no definite D call. The CDR3 contains 14 residues. Germline values: CDR1 LNHDA, CDR2 SQIVND (reference sequence). Deletions cut 0 bases from V and 12 bases from J, with 12 bases between. CDR3 loop: CASSIDGDVSVLTF. CDR3 bases: TGTGCCAGTAGTATAGATGGGGATGTGAGCGTCCTGACTTTC. Looking up the rest from reference TRBV19 and TRBJ2-6 gives the full variable domain: DGGITQSPKYLFRKEGQNVTLSCEQNLNHDAMYWYRQDPGQGLRLIYYSQIVNDFQKGDIAEGYSVSREKKESFPLTVTSAQKNPTAFYLCASSIDGDVSVLTFGAGSRLTVL.

The chain is built from TRBV4-3 and TRBJ2-7; D may correspond to TRBD1 or TRBD2 (5 bases each). CDR1 and CDR2 from the germline V gene are LGHNA and YSLEER. The ends were cut back, 2 bases at V and 3 bases at J, with 8 bases in the middle. The CDR3 covers 13 residues. CDR3 DNA sequence: TGCGCCAGCAGCCAACGGGACGGCTACGAGCAGTACTTC. Translation gives CASSQRDGYEQYF.

A single count supports this clone. J is TRBJ2-7 and V is TRBV5-1, with TRBD1 as a possible D gene (6 bases). The CDR3 extends over 14 amino acids. CDR1 and CDR2 (germline): SGHRS, YFSETQ. Trimming cost V 0 bases and J 5 bases, with 12 bases left between them. The CDR3 loop is CASSLGQAEHEQYF. The CDR3 nucleotides read TGCGCCAGCAGCTTGGGACAGGCGGAACACGAGCAGTACTTC.

The V call is TRBV7-2, the J call TRBJ2-3, with a possible D match to TRBD1 (7 bases). Trimming removed 3 bases at V and 0 bases at J, with 10 bases between. Germline CDR1 and CDR2: SGHTA and FQGNSA. This CDR3 comprises 15 residues. In DNA form, the CDR3 reads TGTGCCAGCAGCTTCGGGGGACAGAGCACAGATACGCAGTATTTT. Amino acids: CASSFGGQSTDTQYF.

The V gene is TRBV19, the J gene TRBJ1-6; tentative D call: TRBD1 (6 bases). Germline V gene sequence: CDR1 LNHDA, CDR2 SQIVND (reference sequence). V was pared by 3 bases and J by 9 bases, with 18 bases between. The CDR3 covers 16 residues. Here the CDR3 reads CASSIFASGDRSPLHF. CDR3 DNA sequence: TGTGCCAGTAGTATTTTCGCGTCAGGGGACCGTTCACCCCTCCACTTT.

The chain recombines TRBV9 with TRBJ2-2; TRBD1 matches 8 bases. The length of the CDR3 is 15 residues. V trimming: 0 bases; J trimming: 6 bases; junction bases outside the gene matches: 4. Germline V lookup: CDR1 SGDLS, CDR2 YYNGEE. In nucleotides, the CDR3 is TGTGCCAGCAGCGTAGGGACAGGGTGGGCCGGGGAGCTGTTTTTT. Protein: CASSVGTGWAGELFF. Complete variable domain (other parts from reference TRBV9 and TRBJ2-2): DSGVTQTPKHLITATGQRVTLRCSPRSGDLSVYWYQQSLDQGLQFLIQYYNGEERAKGNILERFSAQQFPDLHSELNLSSLELGDSALYFCASSVGTGWAGELFFGEGSRLTVL.

This clone occurred a few times. The rearrangement links TRBV6-5 to TRBJ2-6; D gene ambiguous. Trimming cost V 6 bases and J 1 base, with 10 bases left between them. The V gene's germline CDR1 is MNHEY and CDR2 SVGAGI. There are 15 residues in the CDR3. The CDR3 sequence: CASRELSSGANVLTF. For the CDR3, the DNA is TGTGCCAGCAGGGAGCTATCGTCTGGGGCCAACGTCCTGACTTTC.

This rearrangement joins TRBV28 to TRBJ2-1; TRBD2 matches at 10 bases. Germline CDR1 MDHEN, CDR2 SYDVKM. This CDR3 region has 13 residues. J was trimmed by 11 bases and V by 6 bases; bases with no gene match: 7. The CDR3 DNA sequence: TGTGCCAGCAGAGCGGGGGGGACGCCGAAGCAGTTCTTC. Translating gives CASRAGGTPKQFF.

V gene TRBV7-9 combines with J gene TRBJ2-1; D is unclear. CDR3 length: 16 residues. Trimming left V 5 bases short and J 0 bases short, with 14 bases between. Germline V gene sequence: CDR1 SEHNR, CDR2 FQNEAQ (reference sequence). The CDR3 loop reads CASSPPTRHSYNEQFF. The DNA of the CDR3 is TGTGCCAGCAGCCCTCCCACGCGTCACTCCTACAATGAGCAGTTCTTC.

V usage is TRBV27 and J usage is TRBJ2-1; D tentatively fits TRBD1 or TRBD2 (5 bases each). Germline lookup yields CDR1 MNHEY and CDR2 SMNVEV (reference sequence). Trimming pared 5 bases from V and 2 bases from J, leaving 13 bases between. The length of the CDR3 is 15 residues. CDR3 in amino acids: CASSGTSGAYNEQFF. DNA of the CDR3: TGTGCCAGCAGTGGGACGTCTGGGGCCTACAATGAGCAGTTCTTC.

The V call is TRBV7-9, the J call TRBJ2-1; D gene ambiguous. This CDR3 has 13 amino acids. Trimming stripped 2 bases from V and 8 bases from J, with 10 bases between. From germline, CDR1 is SEHNR and CDR2 FQNEAQ (reference sequence). CDR3 DNA: TGTGCCAGCAGCTTAATGGAGCCGGATGAGCAGTTCTTC. Translating gives CASSLMEPDEQFF. Using reference TRBV7-9 and TRBJ2-1 for the parts outside the CDR3, the full variable domain is DTGVSQNPRHKITKRGQNVTFRCDPISEHNRLYWYRQTLGQGPEFLTYFQNEAQLEKSRLLSDRFSAERPKGSFSTLEIQRTEQGDSAMYLCASSLMEPDEQFFGPGTRLTVL.

The chain couples TRBV2 to TRBJ2-3; D remains ambiguous. From germline, CDR1 is SNHLY and CDR2 FYNNEI. V lost 1 base, J lost 4 bases, and 9 bases lay in between. CDR3 length: 14 residues. CDR3 nucleotides: TGTGCCAGCAGTGAAGAAGAAGGCCCAGATACGCAGTATTTT. This sequence encodes CASSEEEGPDTQYF.

The V gene is TRBV19, the J gene TRBJ1-5, with D possibly TRBD1 on 5 matching bases. The V and J ends lost 8 bases and 4 bases respectively, with 21 bases between them. Germline CDR1 reads LNHDA; CDR2 reads SQIVND (reference sequence). This CDR3 is 16 amino acids long. For the CDR3, the DNA is TGTGCCAGTTTGGTCCAAGGGGCCTCTTCTAATCAGCCCCAGCATTTT. Its translation is CASLVQGASSNQPQHF.

The genes are TRBV5-1 and TRBJ2-2; D assignment may be TRBD1 or TRBD2 (5 bases each). The CDR3 contains 13 residues. The V end lost 8 bases, the J end lost 3 bases, and 11 bases lay between the germline ends. The germline V gene has CDR1 SGHRS and CDR2 YFSETQ. CDR3 in DNA: TGCGCCAGTGGGCAGGGACACACCGGGGAGCTGTTTTTT. It translates to CASGQGHTGELFF.

This chain connects TRBV5-6 to TRBJ1-4, with a possible D match to TRBD1 (5 bases). The length of the CDR3 is 13 residues. Germline values: CDR1 SGHDT, CDR2 YYEEEE. The V and J ends lost 7 bases and 12 bases respectively, with 19 bases between them. The CDR3: CASSGRGVVELFF. The CDR3 DNA is TGTGCCAGCTCAGGACGGGGCGTCGTGGAACTGTTTTTT. Variable domain in full (rest from reference TRBV5-6 and TRBJ1-4): DAGVTQSPTHLIKTRGQQVTLRCSPKSGHDTVSWYQQALGQGPQFIFQYYEEEERQRGNFPDRFSGHQFPNYSSELNVNALLLGDSALYLCASSGRGVVELFFGSGTQLSVL.

The V and J genes are TRBV28 and TRBJ2-3; 8 bases map to TRBD2. The CDR3 is made up of 14 amino acids. Germline V gene sequence: CDR1 MDHEN, CDR2 SYDVKM. Trimming took 1 base from V and 11 from J; bases not matched to a gene: 8. CDR3 sequence (DNA): TGTGCCAGCAGTTTATTAGCGGGGTATATGGGGCAGTATTTT. Amino acids: CASSLLAGYMGQYF.

The V call is TRBV6-5, the J call TRBJ2-7, with D perhaps TRBD1 (5 bases). The CDR3 is 15 amino acids. V was cut by 7 bases and J by 6 bases, with 22 bases left in between. Germline V gene lookup returns CDR1 MNHEY and CDR2 SVGAGI. The CDR3 DNA reads as TGTGCCAGCAACAAATTTCAGGGATTCAAGGTCGAGCAGTACTTC. Amino acid sequence: CASNKFQGFKVEQYF.

The chain joins TRBV5-1 to TRBJ1-6; D gene ambiguous. V shed 0 bases and J shed 9 bases, with 10 bases lying between them. The CDR3 runs to 14 residues. The germline V gene encodes CDR1 SGHRS and CDR2 YFSETQ. CDR3 in amino acids: CASSLEEGGSPLHF. CDR3 bases: TGCGCCAGCAGCTTGGAAGAGGGCGGTTCACCCCTCCACTTT.